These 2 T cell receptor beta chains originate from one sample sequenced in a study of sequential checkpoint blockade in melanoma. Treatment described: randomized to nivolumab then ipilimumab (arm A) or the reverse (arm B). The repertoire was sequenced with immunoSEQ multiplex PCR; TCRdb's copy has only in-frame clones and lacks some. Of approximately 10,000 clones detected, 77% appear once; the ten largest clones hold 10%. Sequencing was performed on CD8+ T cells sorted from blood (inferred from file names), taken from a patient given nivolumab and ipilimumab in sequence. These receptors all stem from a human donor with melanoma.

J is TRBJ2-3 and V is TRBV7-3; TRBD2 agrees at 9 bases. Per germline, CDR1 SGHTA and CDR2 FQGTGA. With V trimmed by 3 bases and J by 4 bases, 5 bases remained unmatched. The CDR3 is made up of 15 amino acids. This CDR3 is CASSLAGGPADTQYF. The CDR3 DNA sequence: TGTGCCAGCAGCTTGGCGGGAGGGCCTGCAGATACGCAGTATTTT. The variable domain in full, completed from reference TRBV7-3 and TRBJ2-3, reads GAGVSQTPSNKVTEKGKYVELRCDPISGHTALYWYRQSLGQGPEFLIYFQGTGAADDSGLPNDRFFAVRPEGSVSTLKIQRTERGDSAVYLCASSLAGGPADTQYFGPGTRLTVL.

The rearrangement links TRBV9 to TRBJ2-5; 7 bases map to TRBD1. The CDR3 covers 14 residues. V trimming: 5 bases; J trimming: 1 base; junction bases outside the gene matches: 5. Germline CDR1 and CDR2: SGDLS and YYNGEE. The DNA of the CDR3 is TGTGCCAGCAGTGAGACAGGGACCCAAGAGACCCAGTACTTC. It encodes CASSETGTQETQYF.